This is a list of T cell receptor beta chains from one sample in a study of shared clonotypes between healthy human individuals. Repertoires were generated with immunoSEQ multiplex PCR, while TCRdb's copy carries only in-frame clones and drops some. Found here are 1.6 million or so clones, 97% to 99% of them singletons; the top ten hold 0.36%. Source material: naive CD4+ T cells sorted from blood. Receptors were obtained from a man under 40 in good health. CDR3s include the opening cysteine and the closing phenylalanine or tryptophan. Each record gives: V gene, J gene, clone size, D gene, CDR3 protein, CDR3 DNA. A D gene is named only where the DNA matches it firmly. The size entry is marked missing in some rows and otherwise reads once, few, many or a size class.

TRBV13,TRBJ1-5,.,.,CASSLGSRGGSNQPQHF,TGTGCCAGCAGCTTAGGATCCCGGGGGGGTAGCAATCAGCCCCAGCATTTT
TRBV5-1,TRBJ2-3,.,.,CASSFIEDTQYF,TGCGCCAGCAGCTTTATTGAAGATACGCAGTATTTT
TRBV14,TRBJ2-7,.,TRBD1,CASSQLTGAAYEQYF,TGTGCCAGCAGCCAGCTGACAGGGGCAGCCTACGAGCAGTACTTC
TRBV6-1,TRBJ2-1,.,TRBD1,CASSEARTGYYNEQFF,TGTGCCAGCAGTGAAGCGAGGACAGGGTACTACAATGAGCAGTTCTTC
TRBV5-1,TRBJ2-7,.,.,CASRKRTGDEQYF,TGCGCCAGCAGGAAAAGGACCGGGGACGAGCAGTACTTC
TRBV6-1,TRBJ2-7,.,TRBD1,CAAGSDRGYEQYF,TGTGCCGCTGGGTCGGACAGGGGATACGAGCAGTACTTC
TRBV7-9,TRBJ2-7,.,.,CASSLAGPFSYEQYF,TGTGCCAGCAGCTTAGCGGGACCCTTCTCCTACGAGCAGTACTTC
TRBV12-2,TRBJ2-5,.,.,CASRFRDTQETQYF,TGTGCAAGTCGCTTCCGGGACACCCAAGAGACCCAGTACTTC
TRBV7-9,TRBJ2-5,.,.,CASSLIPLANMQETQYF,TGTGCCAGCAGCTTAATCCCCCTCGCAAACATGCAAGAGACCCAGTACTTC
TRBV5-1,TRBJ2-7,.,TRBD1,CATGVGTGGGGQYF,TGCGCCACCGGGGTCGGGACAGGGGGCGGCGGGCAGTACTTC
TRBV6-5,TRBJ2-7,once,.,CASGPFYEQYF,TGTGCCAGCGGGCCCTTCTACGAGCAGTACTTC
TRBV7-6,TRBJ1-5,.,.,CASSLGQGPNQPQHF,TGTGCCAGCAGCTTAGGGCAGGGACCTAATCAGCCCCAGCATTTT
TRBV29-1,TRBJ1-1,.,TRBD1,CSVETGGITEAFF,TGCAGCGTGGAGACAGGGGGCATCACTGAAGCTTTCTTT
TRBV28,TRBJ2-7,.,TRBD2,CASSGLAGGAFYEQYF,TGTGCCAGCAGTGGACTAGCGGGAGGAGCGTTCTACGAGCAGTACTTC
TRBV18,TRBJ2-7,.,TRBD2,CASSSGLAGVSSYEQYF,TGTGCCAGCTCATCGGGACTAGCGGGAGTAAGCTCCTACGAGCAGTACTTC
TRBV5-1,TRBJ2-5,.,.,CASSPGQNVQETQYF,TGCGCCAGCAGCCCCGGACAGAACGTCCAAGAGACCCAGTACTTC
TRBV7-9,TRBJ1-5,.,.,CASRNQEESNQPQHF,TGTGCCAGCAGGAACCAGGAGGAGAGCAATCAGCCCCAGCATTTT
TRBV30,TRBJ2-2,.,TRBD1,CAWATGTANTGELFF,TGTGCCTGGGCCACCGGGACAGCGAACACCGGGGAGCTGTTTTTT
TRBV29-1,TRBJ1-2,once,.,CSVMSQSYGYTF,TGCAGCGTCATGAGTCAGAGCTATGGCTACACCTTC
TRBV6-5,TRBJ2-1,.,.,CASSTSGVSYNEQFF,TGTGCCAGCAGTACGAGCGGAGTCTCCTACAATGAGCAGTTCTTC
TRBV2,TRBJ1-2,.,TRBD1,CASSEGQAGDYGYTF,TGTGCCAGCAGTGAGGGACAGGCAGGGGACTATGGCTACACCTTC
TRBV11-3,TRBJ2-2,.,TRBD2,CASSRGDSGRMIGELFF,TGTGCCAGCAGTCGTGGCGATAGCGGGAGAATGATCGGGGAGCTGTTTTTT
TRBV15,TRBJ2-1,once,.,CATSRVMGGSYNEQFF,TGTGCCACCAGCAGAGTGATGGGGGGCTCCTACAATGAGCAGTTCTTC
TRBV7-2,TRBJ2-1,.,TRBD2,CASSLTGTSSYNEQFF,TGTGCCAGCAGCCTGACCGGGACTAGCAGTTACAATGAGCAGTTCTTC
TRBV5-1,TRBJ2-7,.,.,CASSLGQGPLEQYF,TGCGCCAGCAGCTTGGGGCAGGGACCCCTCGAGCAGTACTTC
TRBV4-3,TRBJ2-3,.,TRBD2,CASSQVGRERGDTQYF,TGCGCCAGCAGCCAAGTCGGGCGGGAGCGGGGGGATACGCAGTATTTT
TRBV7-2,TRBJ2-7,once,TRBD2,CASSLVLLASGRLPYEQYF,TGTGCCAGCAGCTTAGTGTTGCTGGCTAGCGGGAGATTGCCCTACGAGCAGTACTTC
TRBV19,TRBJ1-1,.,.,CASSMGIGEAFF,TGTGCCAGTAGTATGGGGATAGGGGAAGCTTTCTTT
TRBV9,TRBJ2-1,.,.,CASSVGGEQFF,TGTGCCAGCAGCGTAGGGGGAGAGCAGTTCTTC
TRBV21-1,TRBJ2-5,.,.,CASSKRGTGKETQYF,TGTGCCAGCAGCAAAAGGGGGACTGGCAAGGAGACCCAGTACTTC
TRBV2,TRBJ1-2,.,.,CASSSLGDGYTF,TGTGCCAGCAGTTCATTGGGGGATGGCTACACCTTC
TRBV6-6,TRBJ1-5,.,.,CASSYDSQPQHF,TGTGCCAGCAGTTATGATAGTCAGCCCCAGCATTTT
TRBV9,TRBJ2-1,.,TRBD2,CASSVASGSKYNEQFF,TGTGCCAGCAGCGTAGCGAGCGGGAGTAAATACAATGAGCAGTTCTTC
TRBV29-1,TRBJ2-7,.,.,CSVGQPYEQYF,TGCAGCGTAGGCCAACCCTACGAGCAGTACTTC
TRBV18,TRBJ2-7,.,TRBD1,CASSPYRDRDHYEQYF,TGTGCCAGCTCACCCTACCGGGACAGGGACCACTACGAGCAGTACTTC
TRBV5-6,TRBJ2-7,.,TRBD2,CASSLYSSSGSYEQYF,TGTGCCAGCAGCTTGTATTCGTCTAGCGGGAGCTACGAGCAGTACTTC
TRBV29-1,TRBJ2-5,.,TRBD2,CSVGIGLAGGLETQYF,TGCAGCGTTGGAATCGGACTAGCGGGAGGCCTAGAGACCCAGTACTTC
TRBV28,TRBJ1-2,.,.,CASSRGGHDGYTF,TGTGCCAGCAGCCGAGGGGGGCACGATGGCTACACCTTC
TRBV28,TRBJ1-5,.,.,CASGQFQGNNQPQHF,TGTGCCAGCGGACAGTTCCAGGGGAACAATCAGCCCCAGCATTTT
TRBV7-8,TRBJ2-7,.,.,CASSFSGFYEQYF,TGTGCCAGCAGCTTCTCAGGGTTTTACGAGCAGTACTTC
TRBV7-2,TRBJ2-7,.,.,CASSPLAEQYF,TGTGCCAGCAGCCCACTGGCCGAGCAGTACTTC
TRBV5-1,TRBJ1-5,.,.,CASSPQPGADQPQHF,TGCGCCAGCAGCCCCCAGCCGGGCGCGGATCAGCCCCAGCATTTT
TRBV7-6,TRBJ2-5,.,TRBD2,CASSLGTSGAGETQYF,TGTGCCAGCAGCTTAGGGACTAGCGGGGCCGGGGAGACCCAGTACTTC
TRBV28,TRBJ2-7,once,TRBD2,CATAPLARHGEQYF,TGTGCCACCGCCCCACTAGCGAGGCATGGGGAGCAGTACTTC
TRBV10-3,TRBJ2-3,.,.,CAITGDLKDTQYF,TGTGCCATCACCGGGGACTTGAAGGATACGCAGTATTTT
TRBV28,TRBJ2-7,.,.,CASSFPGKELTLQRPTGLYEQYF,TGTGCCAGCAGTTTCCCCGGAAAGGAGTTAACTCTTCAGCGGCCGACCGGACTTTACGAGCAGTACTTC
TRBV4-1,TRBJ2-7,.,.,CASSQIPGLGYEQYF,TGCGCCAGCAGCCAGATTCCGGGACTTGGGTACGAGCAGTACTTC
TRBV4-3,TRBJ2-7,.,.,CASSRGLNSETPYEQYF,TGCGCCAGCAGCCGAGGTTTAAACAGTGAAACCCCCTACGAGCAGTACTTC
TRBV2,TRBJ2-1,.,.,CASSDLFNEQFF,TGTGCCAGCAGTGATCTCTTCAATGAGCAGTTCTTC
TRBV2,TRBJ2-7,.,.,CASSAGTFPYEQYF,TGTGCCAGCAGTGCCGGGACATTTCCCTACGAGCAGTACTTC
TRBV5-1,TRBJ1-2,.,TRBD1,CASSLGDSYGYTF,TGCGCCAGCAGCTTGGGGGACAGCTATGGCTACACCTTC
TRBV5-6,TRBJ2-1,.,TRBD2,CASRAGAYNEQFF,TGTGCCAGCCGAGCGGGAGCCTACAATGAGCAGTTCTTC